This T cell receptor beta chain was recorded in a study of regulatory T cells in long-lasting Graves disease. This clonotype was picked up many times. The target antigen is unknown. The time point was: persistent/refractory GD, antithyroid drugs over 5 years with positive TRAb. Construction of the TCR library relied on RNA isolated from PBMCs. iRepertoire HTBI primers and Arm-PCR of CDR3 regions built TCR beta libraries. A single record per CDR3 protein comes from TCRdb applying MiXCR to the multiplex PCR reads. Of approximately 690,000 distinct CDR3 sequences in the sample, about 30% were seen once. General study points: Persistent disease preferred TRBV28, TRBJ1-2 and TRBJ2-5; new disease, TRBV20-1 and TRBJ2-1. Persistent Graves' patients had lower TCR diversity than newly diagnosed ones.

The CDR3 length is 12 residues. V gave up 6 bases and J gave up 4 bases, with 9 bases separating them. The chain combines TRBV12-3 or TRBV12-4 with TRBJ1-1; D gene uncertain. This specimen was peripheral blood mononuclear cells (PBMCs), taken when the disease was refractory, from a patient treated with antithyroid drugs. The receptor's source is a female donor with Graves disease. The CDR3 DNA is TGTGCCAGCAGCTTATTAGGCACTGAAGCTTTCTTT. It specifies CASSLLGTEAFF.